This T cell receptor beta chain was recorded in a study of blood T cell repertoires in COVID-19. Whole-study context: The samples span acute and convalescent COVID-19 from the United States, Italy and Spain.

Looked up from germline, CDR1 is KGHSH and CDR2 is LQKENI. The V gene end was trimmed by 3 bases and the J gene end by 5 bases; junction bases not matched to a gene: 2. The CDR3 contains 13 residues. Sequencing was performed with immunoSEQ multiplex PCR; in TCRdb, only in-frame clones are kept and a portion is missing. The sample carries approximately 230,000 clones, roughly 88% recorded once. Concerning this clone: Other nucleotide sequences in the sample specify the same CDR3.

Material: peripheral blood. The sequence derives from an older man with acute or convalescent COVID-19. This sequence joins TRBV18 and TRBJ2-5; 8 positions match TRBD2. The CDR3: CASSPGLAETQYF. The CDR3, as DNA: TGTGCCAGCTCACCTGGACTAGCTGAGACCCAGTACTTC.